Sequencing of this T cell receptor (beta chain) was carried out in a study of T cells in Graves' hyperthyroidism and ophthalmopathy. Study-wide points: Prediction of ophthalmopathy progression came a median roughly 6.4 months pre-onset.

Germline CDR1 and CDR2: SSHAT and FNYEAQ (reference sequence). CDR3 size: 15 residues. Amplified TCR beta CDR3 regions derived from RNA transcripts. The HTBI set primed first-round TCR CDR3 RT-PCR. Each CDR3 protein gets one entry after TCRdb re-called the multiplex PCR reads with MiXCR. The profile shows 250,000 or so distinct CDR3 sequences, about 15% of them singletons. At least ten counts were recorded for this clonotype. Its antigen remains unknown. One junction end disagrees with the germline gene, perhaps due to a read error. The source of this sequence is a woman between 45 and 65 years old with Graves' hyperthyroidism that later progressed to Graves' ophthalmopathy. The chain couples TRBV7-7 to TRBJ2-5, with TRBD2 matching over 11 bases. The sample was blood. The DNA for the CDR3 is TGTGCTAGCAGTTTAGCGGGAGGGCCGGAAGAGACCCAGTACTTC. Translation: CASSLAGGPEETQYF.